This is a list of T cell receptor beta chains from one sample in a study of T cell repertoires in cytomegalovirus infection. A single record per CDR3 protein comes from TCRdb applying MiXCR to the reads. The sample carries some 160,000 distinct CDR3 sequences, about 15% recorded once. The sample comprised CD8+ T cells from PBMCs. These receptors originate from a human donor in good health (CMV status not recorded). Some clones in this sample may be carry-over from other donors' samples. Each CDR3 is given with its conserved first and last residue. A D gene is named only where the DNA matches it firmly. A clone size is listed for some rows: how often the clone was seen (once, few, many), or a class if it is expanded.

TRBJ2-7,once,TRBD2,TRBV6-6,CASSYGAGDGEQYF,TGTGCCAGCAGTTACGGTGCGGGAGACGGCGAGCAGTACTTC
TRBJ2-7,many,NA,TRBV7-2,CASNGGSSYEQYF,TGTGCCAGCAATGGGGGGAGCTCCTACGAGCAGTACTTC
TRBJ2-2,few,TRBD2,TRBV7-8,CASSLAPGLGDTGELFF,TGTGCCAGCAGCTTAGCTCCGGGACTAGGGGACACCGGGGAGCTGTTTTTT
TRBJ2-5,few,NA,TRBV6-2/TRBV6-3,CASSPREGETQYF,TGTGCCAGCAGCCCCCGGGAAGGAGAGACCCAGTACTTC
TRBJ2-1,few,TRBD2,TRBV4-1,CASSHPSGLAGQEQFF,TGCGCCAGCAGCCATCCCTCGGGACTAGCGGGGCAAGAGCAGTTCTTC
TRBJ2-2,NA,TRBD2,TRBV7-8,CASSLSKLAGGPGELFF,TGTGCCAGCAGCTTAAGTAAACTAGCGGGGGGCCCCGGGGAGCTGTTTTTT
TRBJ2-7,NA,NA,TRBV29-1,CSVEDVAEQYF,TGCAGCGTTGAAGATGTGGCCGAGCAGTACTTC
TRBJ1-1,NA,NA,TRBV11-2,CASSPYPRGSAGTEAFF,TGTGCCAGCAGTCCCTACCCCAGGGGATCAGCGGGCACTGAAGCTTTCTTT
TRBJ2-5,NA,TRBD2,TRBV2,CASLAGETQYF,TGTGCCAGTTTAGCGGGAGAGACCCAGTACTTC
TRBJ1-1,few,TRBD1,TRBV14,CASSQVSGQGLLNTEAFF,TGTGCCAGCAGCCAAGTATCTGGACAGGGGTTATTGAACACTGAAGCTTTCTTT
TRBJ2-2,NA,NA,TRBV7-8,CASRQGSGPGELFF,TGTGCCAGCAGACAGGGCTCCGGACCCGGGGAGCTGTTTTTT
TRBJ2-7,NA,TRBD1,TRBV11-1,CASSPYPGQGSYEQYF,TGTGCCAGCAGCCCATATCCGGGACAGGGATCCTACGAGCAGTACTTC
TRBJ2-2,few,NA,TRBV6-1,CASSPKTGNTGELFF,TGTGCCAGCAGTCCCAAGACAGGGAACACCGGGGAGCTGTTTTTT
TRBJ2-3,few,NA,TRBV7-6,CASSSGPGNTQYF,TGTGCCAGCAGCTCGGGGCCAGGGAATACGCAGTATTTT
TRBJ2-1,few,NA,TRBV7-8,CASSVGAFNEQFF,TGTGCCAGCAGCGTGGGGGCGTTTAATGAGCAGTTCTTC
TRBJ2-7,few,NA,TRBV14,CASSLRGASSYEQYF,TGTGCCAGCAGCCTCAGGGGCGCAAGCTCCTACGAGCAGTACTTC
TRBJ1-6,NA,NA,TRBV20-1,CSARDLDYNSPLHF,TGCAGTGCTAGGGACTTAGACTATAATTCACCCCTCCACTTT
TRBJ2-1,few,NA,TRBV7-6,CASTQAARGWAGEGGEQFF,TGTGCCAGCACCCAAGCAGCGAGAGGGTGGGCGGGAGAGGGGGGTGAGCAGTTCTTC
TRBJ2-7,NA,TRBD2,TRBV7-4,CDSGGGTQPYEQYF,TGTGACAGCGGGGGGGGGACCCAACCCTACGAGCAGTACTTC
TRBJ2-3,many,NA,TRBV11-2,CASSQGGPPDTQYF,TGTGCCAGCAGCCAAGGAGGGCCGCCAGATACGCAGTATTTT
TRBJ2-1,NA,NA,TRBV28,CASSVNSYNEQFF,TGTGCCAGCAGTGTGAACTCCTACAATGAGCAGTTCTTC
TRBJ1-1,few,NA,TRBV6-2/TRBV6-3,CASSYLQMNTEAFF,TGTGCCAGCAGTTACCTCCAAATGAACACTGAAGCTTTCTTT
TRBJ2-3,NA,NA,TRBV7-2,CASSLITDTQYF,TGTGCCAGCAGCCTCATCACAGATACGCAGTATTTT
TRBJ1-1,medium-sized,TRBD1,TRBV7-2,CASSFDRGTEAFF,TGTGCCAGCAGCTTTGACAGGGGCACTGAAGCTTTCTTT
TRBJ2-7,few,NA,TRBV7-2,CASSSPRTGREYEQYF,TGTGCCAGCAGCTCGCCCCGGACAGGGAGGGAATACGAGCAGTACTTC
TRBJ2-1,many,NA,TRBV9,CASSGSYNEQFF,TGTGCCAGCTCAGGGTCCTACAATGAGCAGTTCTTC
TRBJ2-1,NA,NA,TRBV2,CASLGGNEQFF,TGTGCCAGCCTAGGGGGCAATGAGCAGTTCTTC
TRBJ1-5,many,TRBD1,TRBV20-1,CSAWTGGTGNQPQHF,TGCAGTGCTTGGACAGGGGGCACGGGCAATCAGCCCCAGCATTTT
TRBJ1-1,few,NA,TRBV6-8,CASSYSLSLSTEAFF,TGTGCCAGCAGTTACTCCCTGAGCCTCAGCACTGAAGCTTTCTTT
TRBJ1-1,once,NA,TRBV6-2/TRBV6-3,CASSFGLKNTEAFF,TGTGCCAGCAGTTTCGGACTGAAGAACACTGAAGCTTTCTTT
TRBJ2-2,few,NA,TRBV7-6,CASGSRLPNTGELFF,TGTGCCAGCGGATCCAGGCTCCCGAACACCGGGGAGCTGTTTTTT
TRBJ2-1,NA,NA,TRBV11-2,CASSPVRFQQFF,TGTGCCAGCAGCCCCGTTAGGTTCCAGCAGTTCTTC
TRBJ2-6,few,TRBD2,TRBV19,CASSMRGAAGANVLTF,TGTGCCAGTAGTATGCGGGGGGCCGCTGGGGCCAACGTCCTGACTTTC
TRBJ2-7,NA,TRBD1,TRBV7-6,CASSNRQGYEQYF,TGTGCCAGCAGCAACCGACAGGGGTACGAGCAGTACTTC
TRBJ2-7,few,NA,TRBV11-2,CASSASKDEQYF,TGTGCCAGCAGCGCAAGCAAAGATGAGCAGTACTTC
TRBJ2-5,few,NA,TRBV7-2,CASSSQGTQYF,TGTGCCAGCAGCTCCCAGGGGACCCAGTACTTC
TRBJ2-7,NA,NA,TRBV6-5,CASSPPSAYEQYF,TGTGCCAGCAGTCCCCCCTCGGCGTACGAGCAGTACTTC
TRBJ2-2,NA,TRBD1,TRBV6-2/TRBV6-3,CASSYVRTGTGELFF,TGTGCCAGCAGTTACGTAAGGACAGGCACCGGGGAGCTGTTTTTT
TRBJ2-1,few,NA,TRBV6-5,CASSRFNTAWGDEQFF,TGTGCCAGCAGTAGATTCAACACAGCGTGGGGGGATGAGCAGTTCTTC
TRBJ2-7,NA,TRBD2,TRBV7-9,CASSNTPSGSGSVEEQYF,TGTGCCAGCAGCAATACCCCCTCAGGTAGCGGGAGCGTGGAGGAGCAGTACTTC